This T cell receptor (beta chain) was observed in a study of blood T cell repertoires in COVID-19. The CDR3 is 15 residues long. Germline V gene lookup returns CDR1 SGHAT and CDR2 FQNNGV. J was trimmed by 3 bases and V by 4 bases; bases with no gene match: 7. This clone was seen just once. The table came from immunoSEQ multiplex PCR; TCRdb's copy has only in-frame clones and leaves some out. The data contain around 250,000 clones, approximately 85% of them seen just once; the ten biggest clones take up around 2%. Cohort placement rested on clinical history that participants reported themselves. The V and J genes are TRBV11-2 and TRBJ2-3; TRBD2 matches at 7 bases. This clonotype was obtained from a woman in her forties or fifties who had recovered from COVID-19. The sequenced sample was PBMCs or T cells enriched from blood (not recorded which). CDR3 amino acids: CASSSNPGGTDTQYF. CDR3 coding DNA: TGTGCCAGCAGCTCAAACCCCGGGGGGACAGATACGCAGTATTTT.